Given below is one T cell receptor beta chain in context. Its antigen is as yet unknown. Trimming stripped 4 bases from V and 3 bases from J, with 19 bases between. Germline V gene lookup returns CDR1 SGHVS and CDR2 FQNEAQ. This CDR3 contains 16 residues. The source of the sample is a study of naive and memory T cell subsets. Study-wide results and limits: Over 95% of naive TCR sequences appeared only once after error correction, unlike memory subsets.

The beta constant-region primer was an equimolar mix of two oligonucleotides covering TRBC1 and TRBC2. The ligated cDNA underwent four PCR rounds using SP2 and nested alpha and beta constant-region primers. TCRdb reanalysed the UMI-ligation and nested PCR reads using MiXCR and keeps one entry per CDR3 protein. The sample yields just over 80,000 distinct CDR3 sequences, roughly 9.2% seen once. This chain links TRBV7-8 with TRBJ2-7, with D possibly matching TRBD2 (6 bases). This receptor was obtained from a human donor in good health. Material for sequencing was naive CD8+ T cells from blood. CDR3 sequence: CASSSLGTSPFYEQYF. In DNA, the CDR3 is TGTGCCAGCAGCTCCCTCGGTACTAGCCCTTTCTACGAGCAGTACTTC.